Sequencing of this T cell receptor beta chain was carried out in a study of T cell changes during pregnancy in multiple sclerosis. Data came from immunoSEQ multiplex PCR; TCRdb stores just in-frame clones and leaves some out. The data contain just under 65,000 clones, 91% of them singletons. This sequence was found in a female donor in good health, enrolled as a control in a pregnancy study. The source was peripheral blood, collected in the third trimester of pregnancy.

The CDR3 region has the DNA TGTGCCAGCAGCTTGTCAGGGGCCAACGTCCTGACTTTC. As protein: CASSLSGANVLTF. This chain uses TRBV5-6 with TRBJ2-6; no definite D call. CDR3 length: 13 amino acids. Germline V lookup: CDR1 SGHDT, CDR2 YYEEEE. Trimming shortened V by 1 base and J by 4 bases, and 3 bases separated the two germline ends.